Shown below are 25 T cell receptor beta chains from a single sample sequenced in a study of memory CD4+ T cells and cytomegalovirus serostatus. Single viable CD3+CD4+CD8-CD45RO+ cells were sorted as the memory CD4+ T cells. TCRdb's table, derived via immunoSEQ multiplex PCR, lists solely in-frame clones and lacks some. This table has over 65,000 clones, roughly 80% appearing once. Source material: memory CD4+ T cells from blood. These receptors came from an adult in good health and CMV-seropositive.

The V gene is TRBV4-2, the J gene TRBJ2-3, with 7 bases that match TRBD2. The CDR3 runs 18 residues. Losses at the gene ends were 0 bases for V and 0 bases for J; bases not matched to a gene: 9. From germline, CDR1 is LGHNA and CDR2 YNFKEQ. CDR3 sequence reads: CASSQEGRREISTDTQYF. The CDR3 DNA sequence: TGTGCCAGCAGCCAAGAAGGACGGCGGGAGATAAGCACAGATACGCAGTATTTT.

J is TRBJ2-3 and V is TRBV7-2; maybe TRBD2 (5 bases). With 4 bases removed from V and 7 bases from J, the gap between germline ends came to 6 bases. Germline values: CDR1 SGHTA, CDR2 FQGNSA. CDR3 length equals 11 residues. The CDR3 nucleotides read TGTGCCAGCAGCTCGGGAAATACGCAGTATTTT. Residues: CASSSGNTQYF.

This clone came up once. This chain links TRBV28 with TRBJ1-5; 9 positions agree with TRBD1. V shed 6 bases and J 6 bases; nucleotides not matched to a gene: 3. Germline CDR1 and CDR2: MDHEN and SYDVKM. The CDR3 consists of 13 residues. The CDR3 DNA is TGTGCCAGCAGACAGGACAGGGGTCAGCCCCAGCATTTT. Translation: CASRQDRGQPQHF. Looking up the rest from reference TRBV28 and TRBJ1-5 gives the full variable domain: DVKVTQSSRYLVKRTGEKVFLECVQDMDHENMFWYRQDPGLGLRLIYFSYDVKMKEKGDIPEGYSVSREKKERFSLILESASTNQTSMYLCASRQDRGQPQHFGDGTRLSIL.

In this sample, this clone turned up once. The DNA for the CDR3 is TGTGCCAGTCAAGAATCCTGGGGCTATGGCTACACCTTC. Protein sequence: CASQESWGYGYTF. The V call is TRBV14, the J call TRBJ1-2; D is uncertain. The CDR3 runs to 13 residues. V gave up 9 bases and J gave up 4 bases, with 15 bases separating them. CDR1 is SGHDN, CDR2 FVKESK, per germline.

This clone came up once. This rearrangement joins TRBV10-3 to TRBJ2-7; 9 positions agree with TRBD1. The CDR3 consists of 16 residues. Per germline, CDR1 ENHRY and CDR2 SYGVKD. V was pared by 1 base and J by 5 bases, with 9 bases of the junction left unmatched. CDR3 sequence reads: CAISEWSGTGTNEQYF. CDR3 DNA sequence: TGTGCCATCAGTGAGTGGTCTGGGACAGGGACGAACGAGCAGTACTTC.

The chain recombines TRBV11-2 with TRBJ1-1; no firm D call. The V gene lost 1 base and the J gene lost 11 bases, with 8 bases spanning the gap. CDR1 is SGHAT, CDR2 FQNNGV, per germline. The CDR3 is 11 amino acids. The CDR3 region is CASSLAADAFF. The CDR3 DNA reads TGTGCCAGCAGCTTAGCGGCGGACGCTTTCTTT.

This clone was counted only a few times. The chain combines TRBV5-8 with TRBJ1-1, with D hard to call. The V end lost 4 bases, the J end lost 11 bases, and 18 bases lay between the germline ends. The CDR3 contains 13 residues. Germline CDR1 SGHTS, CDR2 YDEGEE. CDR3 in amino acids: CASSPTLERSAFF. The CDR3 bases are TGTGCCAGCAGCCCCACGTTGGAGAGGTCGGCTTTCTTT.

V is TRBV6-1 and J is TRBJ1-2; 9 bases are shared with TRBD1. Trimming took 4 bases from V and 5 from J; bases not matched to a gene: 11. This CDR3 is built from 16 residues. CDR1 is MNHNS and CDR2 is SASEGT in the germline V gene. The CDR3 DNA reads TGTGCCAGCAGTGGGACGACAGGGGGGAGAGGGTATGGCTACACCTTC. Translated, it gives CASSGTTGGRGYGYTF.

The chain couples TRBV11-2 to TRBJ1-2; unclear D gene. Germline CDR1 reads SGHAT; CDR2 reads FQNNGV. This CDR3 is 16 amino acids long. The V gene lost 5 bases and the J gene lost 6 bases, with 22 bases spanning the gap. CDR3 residues: CASSLTSDPRINGYTF. The CDR3 DNA sequence: TGTGCCAGCAGCCTAACTTCCGACCCTCGAATCAATGGCTACACCTTC.

The CDR3 sequence: CASSPGEDTEAFF. The DNA for the CDR3 is TGTGCCAGCTCACCCGGGGAGGACACTGAAGCTTTCTTT. The chain combines TRBV18 with TRBJ1-1; no clear D gene. Germline CDR1 is KGHSH and CDR2 is LQKENI. Trimming removed 3 bases from V and 3 bases from J, with 8 bases in between. CDR3 length: 13 amino acids. Variable domain in full (rest from reference TRBV18 and TRBJ1-1): NAGVMQNPRHLVRRRGQEARLRCSPMKGHSHVYWYRQLPEEGLKFMVYLQKENIIDESGMPKERFSAEFPKEGPSILRIQQVVRGDSAAYFCASSPGEDTEAFFGQGTRLTVV.

This clone was counted a few times. This sequence joins TRBV29-1 and TRBJ1-1; TRBD1 matches 7 bases. Trimming took 7 bases from V and 7 from J; bases not matched to a gene: 9. The CDR3 length is 12 residues. Germline V gives CDR1 SQVTM, CDR2 ANQGSEA. The CDR3 loop is CSGTGTAFEAFF. The DNA for the CDR3 is TGCAGCGGAACCGGGACAGCGTTTGAAGCTTTCTTT.

The chain carries TRBV30 and TRBJ1-3, with TRBD1 identical over 10 bases. The CDR3 covers 17 residues. CDR1 and CDR2 (germline): GTSNPN, SVGIG (reference sequence). V lost 3 bases, J lost 0 bases, and 8 bases stayed unmatched. The CDR3 sequence is CAWSPAGQGVSGNTIYF. The CDR3 DNA follows: TGTGCCTGGAGCCCGGCAGGACAGGGGGTCTCTGGAAACACCATATATTTT.

This rearrangement joins TRBV7-6 to TRBJ2-1, with TRBD2 matching over 12 bases. CDR1 SGHVS and CDR2 FNYEAQ come from the germline V gene. V lost 5 bases to trimming and J lost 7 bases; unmatched junction nucleotides: 9. The CDR3 has 16 amino acids. CDR3 DNA sequence: TGTGCCAGCAGCCCCCCCCGGACTAGCGGGACTAATGAGCAGTTCTTC. Its translation: CASSPPRTSGTNEQFF.

The table lists this clone with a few counts. This chain connects TRBV5-6 to TRBJ2-2, with D uncertain. The CDR3 has 13 residues. Trimming cost V 4 bases and J 6 bases, with 10 bases left between them. Germline V lookup: CDR1 SGHDT, CDR2 YYEEEE. The CDR3 loop is CASSLWSSGELFF. CDR3 nucleotide sequence: TGTGCCAGCAGCCTTTGGTCGTCCGGGGAGCTGTTTTTT.

This clone appeared a single time. This sequence joins TRBV2 and TRBJ1-2; no firm D call. This CDR3 contains 14 residues. The germline V gene has CDR1 SNHLY and CDR2 FYNNEI. V dropped 4 bases and J dropped 3 bases, with 12 bases sitting between them. CDR3 bases: TGTGCCAGCAGTGTGAGGGAGCGGGACTATGGCTACACCTTC. Translating gives CASSVRERDYGYTF.

This clone was seen just once. V is TRBV28 and J is TRBJ2-2, with D possibly called TRBD1 or TRBD2 (7 bases each). The ends were cut back, 3 bases at V and 3 bases at J, with 11 bases in the middle. CDR3 size: 15 residues. Germline-derived CDR1 and CDR2 are MDHEN and SYDVKM. CDR3 nucleotides: TGTGCCAGCAGTTTTCAGGGGGGGGACACCGGGGAGCTGTTTTTT. It encodes CASSFQGGDTGELFF.

The gene calls are TRBV11-2 and TRBJ2-4, with 10 bases aligning to TRBD1. J lost 6 bases, V lost 5 bases, and 7 bases had no gene match. The CDR3 is 15 residues long. Germline values: CDR1 SGHAT, CDR2 FQNNGV. In DNA, the CDR3 is TGTGCCAGCAGCCCCGGGACAGGGGTGAGAAACATTCAGTACTTC. Translation gives CASSPGTGVRNIQYF.

This clone has more than one count but fewer than ten. V and J are TRBV19 and TRBJ1-3, with D tentatively TRBD1 (6 bases). Germline-derived CDR1 and CDR2 are LNHDA and SQIVND (reference sequence). The length of the CDR3 is 15 residues. V gave up 5 bases and J gave up 2 bases, with 13 bases separating them. This CDR3 is CASSSYNRAGNTIYF. For the CDR3, the DNA is TGTGCCAGTAGTTCCTATAACAGGGCTGGAAACACCATATATTTT.

The J gene is TRBJ2-1, the V gene TRBV27, with D possibly TRBD1 on 6 matching bases. Germline V gene sequence: CDR1 MNHEY, CDR2 SMNVEV (reference sequence). Trimming shortened V by 0 bases and J by 8 bases, and 8 bases separated the two germline ends. The CDR3 has 13 residues. CDR3 DNA: TGTGCCAGCAGTTTATCACAGGGTGATGAGCAGTTCTTC. This gives the protein CASSLSQGDEQFF.

This chain joins TRBV27 and TRBJ2-2, with 14 bases that match TRBD2. Unmatched junction bases numbered 7, after V lost 3 bases and J lost 4 bases. There are 18 residues in the CDR3. Germline CDR1 and CDR2: MNHEY and SMNVEV (reference sequence). For the CDR3, the DNA is TGTGCCAGCAGTTTCCGGGGGACTAGCGGGAGCGGCACCGGGGAGCTGTTTTTT. Protein product: CASSFRGTSGSGTGELFF.

This clone was picked up a small number of times. The rearrangement joins TRBV27 to TRBJ1-1; no reliable D call. Germline CDR1 is MNHEY and CDR2 is SMNVEV (reference sequence). The germline V and J ends were trimmed by 0 bases and 1 base, with 6 bases remaining between them. The CDR3 is made up of 14 amino acids. The CDR3: CASSLSIENTEAFF. The CDR3 bases are TGTGCCAGCAGTTTATCGATTGAGAACACTGAAGCTTTCTTT.

This clone was seen a single time. V gene TRBV2 combines with J gene TRBJ1-2; D uncertain. Trimming cost V 7 bases and J 5 bases, with 14 bases left between them. Per germline, CDR1 SNHLY and CDR2 FYNNEI. This CDR3 is built from 13 residues. In DNA form, the CDR3 reads TGTGCCAGCACACCTCGGGGTTATTATGGCTACACCTTC. The encoded protein is CASTPRGYYGYTF.

V is TRBV4-2 and J is TRBJ2-3; 8 nucleotides align to TRBD1. Trimming took 1 base from V and 6 from J; bases not matched to a gene: 15. CDR1 and CDR2 from the germline V gene are LGHNA and YNFKEQ. This CDR3 has 18 residues. The DNA of the CDR3 is TGTGCCAGCAGCCAAGTCTATTTCGGACAGGGAGGTACCGATACGCAGTATTTT. Translating it yields CASSQVYFGQGGTDTQYF.

The CDR3 nucleotides read TGTGCCACCAGCAGAGATCATCCGTGGGAAAAACTGTTTTTT. This sequence encodes CATSRDHPWEKLFF. The chain links TRBV15 to TRBJ1-4; D ambiguous. From germline, CDR1 is LNHNV and CDR2 YYDKDF (reference sequence). Trimming stripped 0 bases from V and 8 bases from J, with 10 bases between. This CDR3 has 14 amino acids.

The V call is TRBV14, the J call TRBJ2-5; 7 bases align to TRBD2. This CDR3 comprises 16 residues. Germline V lookup: CDR1 SGHDN, CDR2 FVKESK. V shed 0 bases, J shed 5 bases, and the junction held 9 bases outside the gene matches. CDR3 sequence: CASSQDVGRFEETQYF. In DNA, the CDR3 is TGTGCCAGCAGCCAAGATGTCGGGAGGTTCGAGGAGACCCAGTACTTC.